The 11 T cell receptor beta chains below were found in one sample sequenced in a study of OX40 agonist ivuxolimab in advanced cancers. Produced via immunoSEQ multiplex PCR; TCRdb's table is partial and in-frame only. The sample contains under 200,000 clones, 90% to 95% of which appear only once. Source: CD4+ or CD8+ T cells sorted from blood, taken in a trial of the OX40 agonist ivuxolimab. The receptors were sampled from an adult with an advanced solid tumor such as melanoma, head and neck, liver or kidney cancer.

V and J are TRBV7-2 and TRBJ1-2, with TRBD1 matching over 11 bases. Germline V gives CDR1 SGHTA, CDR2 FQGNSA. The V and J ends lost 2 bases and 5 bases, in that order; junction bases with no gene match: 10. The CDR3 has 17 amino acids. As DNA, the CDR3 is TGTGCCAGCAGCTTATATGGACAGGGGGCTCCGGGGTATGGCTACACCTTC. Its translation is CASSLYGQGAPGYGYTF.

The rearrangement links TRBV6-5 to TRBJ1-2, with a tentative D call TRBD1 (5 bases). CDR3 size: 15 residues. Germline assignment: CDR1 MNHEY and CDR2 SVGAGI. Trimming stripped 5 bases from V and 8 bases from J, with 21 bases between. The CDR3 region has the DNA TGTGCCAGCAGTCCTGTACGGGGCGGAACACAGGGCTACACCTTC. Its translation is CASSPVRGGTQGYTF.

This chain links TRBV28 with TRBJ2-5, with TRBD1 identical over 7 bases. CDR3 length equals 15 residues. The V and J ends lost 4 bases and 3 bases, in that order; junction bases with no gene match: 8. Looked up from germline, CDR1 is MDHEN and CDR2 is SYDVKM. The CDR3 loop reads CASSYSPGQKETQYF. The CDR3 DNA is TGTGCCAGCAGTTACTCCCCGGGACAGAAAGAGACCCAGTACTTC.

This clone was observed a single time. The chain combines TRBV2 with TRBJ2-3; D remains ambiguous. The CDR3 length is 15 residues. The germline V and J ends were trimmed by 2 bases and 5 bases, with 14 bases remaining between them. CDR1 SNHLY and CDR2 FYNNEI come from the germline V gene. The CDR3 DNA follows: TGTGCCAGCAGTGAAAGGGCCGATGCAAGAGATACGCAGTATTTT. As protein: CASSERADARDTQYF.

The CDR3 DNA is TGTGCCAGCAGTGAATCTTATGGGCAGCCCCAGCATTTT. This gives the protein CASSESYGQPQHF. V is TRBV2 and J is TRBJ1-5; D is uncertain. Per germline, CDR1 SNHLY and CDR2 FYNNEI. The germline V and J ends were trimmed by 2 bases and 7 bases, with 9 bases remaining between them. The CDR3 has 13 amino acids.

The CDR3 spells CASSPHRQGRDGYTF. As DNA, the CDR3 is TGTGCCAGCAGTCCCCACCGACAGGGGCGGGATGGCTACACCTTC. This chain joins TRBV28 and TRBJ1-2; 8 bases are shared with TRBD1. This CDR3 region has 15 residues. The trim removed 5 bases at V and 6 bases at J, leaving 11 bases unmatched. The germline CDR1 and CDR2 sequences are MDHEN and SYDVKM.

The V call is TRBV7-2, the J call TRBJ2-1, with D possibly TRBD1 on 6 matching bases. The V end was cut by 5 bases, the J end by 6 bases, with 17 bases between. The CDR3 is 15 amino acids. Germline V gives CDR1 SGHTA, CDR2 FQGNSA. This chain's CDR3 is CASSRSRTELNEQFF. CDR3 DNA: TGTGCCAGCAGCCGGAGCCGGACAGAGCTCAATGAGCAGTTCTTC.

CDR3 DNA: TGTGCCAGCAGTTACATGGGATCGGGGGTCACCGAGCAGTACTTC. This codes for CASSYMGSGVTEQYF. The V gene is TRBV6-5, the J gene TRBJ2-7; D is possibly TRBD2 (6 bases). The CDR3 length is 15 residues. Trimming removed 2 bases at V and 6 bases at J, with 17 bases between. Germline lookup yields CDR1 MNHEY and CDR2 SVGAGI.

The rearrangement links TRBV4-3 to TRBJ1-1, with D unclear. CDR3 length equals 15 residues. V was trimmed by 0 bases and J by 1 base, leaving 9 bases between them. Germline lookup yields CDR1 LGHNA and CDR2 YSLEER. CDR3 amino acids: CASSQERIKNTEAFF. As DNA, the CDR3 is TGCGCCAGCAGCCAAGAGAGGATAAAGAACACTGAAGCTTTCTTT.

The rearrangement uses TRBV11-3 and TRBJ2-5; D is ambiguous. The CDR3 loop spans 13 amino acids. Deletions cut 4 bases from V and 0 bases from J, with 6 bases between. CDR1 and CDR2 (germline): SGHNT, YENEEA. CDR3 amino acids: CASSSNYQETQYF. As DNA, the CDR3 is TGTGCCAGCAGCTCGAATTACCAAGAGACCCAGTACTTC.

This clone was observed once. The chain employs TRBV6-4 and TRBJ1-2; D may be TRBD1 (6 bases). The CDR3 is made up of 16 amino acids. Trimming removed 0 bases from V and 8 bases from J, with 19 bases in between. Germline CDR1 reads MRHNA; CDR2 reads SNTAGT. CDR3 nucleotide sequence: TGTGCCAGCAGTGACTCGATCGACAGGTACCCGGCGGGCTACACCTTC. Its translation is CASSDSIDRYPAGYTF.